The present T cell receptor beta chain was sequenced within a study of CD8 T cells in ankylosing spondylitis. To note about this clonotype: Its antigen remains unknown.

As the method for making TCR beta libraries, quantitative 5'-RACE with molecular barcodes was used. A single record per CDR3 protein comes from TCRdb applying MiXCR to the 5' RACE reads. This table has around 340,000 distinct CDR3 sequences, 20% to 25% appearing once. Study-wide points: Prior work had noted some motif variants in reactive arthritis blood and synovial fluid. Disease-linked clones were CD8+ and relatively rare in peripheral blood. Reportedly, matched ankylosing spondylitis synovial fluid was significantly enriched for disease-linked clones.

The CDR3 is 14 amino acids. Germline CDR1 is MNHNS and CDR2 is SASEGT. V shed 5 bases and J shed 3 bases, with 13 bases lying between them. This clonotype originated in a male donor with ankylosing spondylitis or in good health (not recorded which). The V gene is TRBV6-1, the J gene TRBJ1-1; D perhaps matches TRBD1 (5 bases). The sample was blood, either unsorted or a sorted T cell fraction (not recorded which). CDR3 amino acids: CASSRVLGDTEAFF. CDR3 DNA sequence: TGTGCCAGCAGTAGGGTTTTAGGGGACACTGAAGCTTTCTTT.